The 25 T cell receptor beta chains below all came from one sample that was sequenced in a study of T cells in lung cancer brain metastases. Repertoires were generated with immunoSEQ multiplex PCR, while TCRdb's copy carries only in-frame clones and drops some. The sample shows about 5,600 clones, roughly 84% of them seen only once. Sequenced sample: tumor tissue from a brain metastasis. The source of these receptors is a man between 50 and 59 years old with non-small cell lung cancer that had spread to the brain.

The chain joins TRBV6-6 to TRBJ1-1, with 11 positions matching TRBD1. CDR1 MNHNY and CDR2 SVGAGI come from the germline V gene (reference sequence). The CDR3 is made up of 16 amino acids. The V segment lost 6 bases and the J segment 1 base; nucleotides outside the gene matches: 7. In DNA, the CDR3 is TGTGCCAGCAGAAAGGGACAGGGGGGCGAGAACACTGAAGCTTTCTTT. Protein: CASRKGQGGENTEAFF.

This clone was counted between two and nine times. The CDR3 sequence is CASSFFGGRGDTQYF. CDR3 bases: TGTGCCAGCAGCTTTTTCGGCGGGCGGGGAGATACGCAGTATTTT. V and J are TRBV5-4 and TRBJ2-3; perhaps TRBD2 as D (6 bases). Germline V gene data show CDR1 as SGHNT and CDR2 as YYREEE (reference sequence). This CDR3 spans 15 amino acids. V lost 2 bases, J lost 5 bases, and 15 bases lay in between.

DNA of the CDR3: TGTGCCAGCAGCGTTAGTGGGGGAGCAACCGCGGAGACCCAGTACTTC. Its protein is CASSVSGGATAETQYF. This chain links TRBV7-2 with TRBJ2-5; the D call may be TRBD1 or TRBD2 (5 bases each). The CDR3 is 16 residues long. The ends were cut back, 5 bases at V and 5 bases at J, with 21 bases in the middle. Germline V lookup: CDR1 SGHTA, CDR2 FQGNSA.

The chain recombines TRBV10-2 with TRBJ2-7; D remains unclear. There are 14 residues in the CDR3. The ends were cut back, 7 bases at V and 1 base at J, with 14 bases in the middle. Germline CDR1 reads WSHSY; CDR2 reads SAAADI. The CDR3, as DNA: TGCGCCAGCACCCCGGACGGACCTTCCTACGAGCAGTACTTC. Translated, it gives CASTPDGPSYEQYF.

This sequence joins TRBV6-1 and TRBJ1-1; 10 positions match TRBD1. The V and J ends lost 6 bases and 4 bases, in that order; junction bases with no gene match: 8. CDR3 length: 15 amino acids. Germline CDR1 is MNHNS and CDR2 is SASEGT. CDR3 in amino acids: CASRGTDRGITEAFF. The CDR3 coding sequence is TGTGCCAGCAGAGGAACGGACAGGGGGATCACTGAAGCTTTCTTT.

The chain is built from TRBV25-1 and TRBJ1-2; 9 nucleotides align to TRBD1. This CDR3 region has 16 residues. In germline, CDR1 is MGHDK, CDR2 SYGVNS. The trim removed 3 bases at V and 8 bases at J, leaving 13 bases unmatched. Written as DNA, the CDR3 is TGTGCCAGCAGTGACCCACAGGGGGCGAGTGCCAAAGGCTACACCTTC. Amino acid sequence: CASSDPQGASAKGYTF.

The chain combines TRBV11-2 with TRBJ1-1, with D possibly being TRBD1 (5 bases). Germline CDR1 SGHAT, CDR2 FQNNGV. V lost 1 base and J 11 bases, leaving 14 bases between the germline ends. This CDR3 contains 13 residues. The CDR3 sequence is CASSLAGGPHAFF. In DNA, the CDR3 is TGTGCCAGCAGCTTAGCCGGGGGACCTCACGCTTTCTTT.

This clone has more than one count but fewer than ten. V gene TRBV9 combines with J gene TRBJ1-4; D gene ambiguous. Looked up from germline, CDR1 is SGDLS and CDR2 is YYNGEE. The CDR3 is 13 residues long. Trimming took off 0 bases at V and 8 bases at J, with 8 bases between the two ends. This chain's CDR3 is CASSVGTEEKLFF. DNA of the CDR3: TGTGCCAGCAGCGTAGGGACGGAAGAAAAACTGTTTTTT.

The chain carries TRBV7-9 and TRBJ1-4; D is possibly TRBD1 (5 bases). The germline V and J ends were trimmed by 10 bases and 7 bases, with 16 bases remaining between them. Germline CDR1 is SEHNR and CDR2 is FQNEAQ (reference sequence). CDR3 length: 13 amino acids. The CDR3 region is CATDGHCGEKLFF. Written as DNA, the CDR3 is TGTGCCACTGATGGACATTGCGGTGAAAAACTGTTTTTT.

The chain employs TRBV30 and TRBJ2-1; D might be TRBD1 (7 bases). V was cut by 1 base and J by 9 bases, with 16 bases left in between. The CDR3 spans 14 residues. The germline V gene encodes CDR1 GTSNPN and CDR2 SVGIG (reference sequence). The CDR3 sequence: CAWSGRGVIGEQFF. The CDR3 bases are TGTGCCTGGAGTGGCAGGGGGGTCATCGGTGAGCAGTTCTTC.

Remarks on this clone: A read error may account for a junction end that differs from germline. The chain recombines TRBV28 with TRBJ2-2; D is possibly TRBD1 (5 bases). The CDR3 has 14 amino acids. Germline V lookup: CDR1 MDHEN, CDR2 SYDVKM. The DNA of the CDR3 is TGTGCCAGCAGTTTAAGTAGGGGCACCAGGGAGCTGTTTTTT. Its translation is CASSLSRGTRELFF.

The V call is TRBV7-9, the J call TRBJ1-6; tentative D call: TRBD1 (6 bases). The CDR3 covers 14 residues. Trimming pared 6 bases from V and 9 bases from J, leaving 15 bases between. Germline assignment: CDR1 SEHNR and CDR2 FQNEAQ (reference sequence). This chain's CDR3 is CASSPEGGGSPLHF. For the CDR3, the DNA is TGTGCCAGCAGTCCCGAGGGGGGCGGTTCACCCCTCCACTTT.

The rearrangement joins TRBV5-1 to TRBJ2-3, with TRBD2 identical over 8 bases. CDR1 is SGHRS, CDR2 YFSETQ, per germline. The trim removed 3 bases at V and 8 bases at J, leaving 11 bases unmatched. This CDR3 comprises 15 residues. CDR3 sequence: CASSWSWRGEVTQYF. CDR3 sequence (DNA): TGCGCCAGCAGCTGGTCTTGGCGGGGGGAGGTTACGCAGTATTTT. The full variable domain, with the rest looked up from reference TRBV5-1 and TRBJ2-3, is KAGVTQTPRYLIKTRGQQVTLSCSPISGHRSVSWYQQTPGQGLQFLFEYFSETQRNKGNFPGRFSGRQFSNSRSEMNVSTLELGDSALYLCASSWSWRGEVTQYFGPGTRLTVL.

The rearrangement links TRBV11-3 to TRBJ1-1; D uncertain. The CDR3 loop spans 14 amino acids. Germline V gives CDR1 SGHNT, CDR2 YENEEA. V lost 5 bases and J 1 base, leaving 11 bases between the germline ends. CDR3 bases: TGTGCCAGCAGCAGTCGTAATGGGAACACTGAAGCTTTCTTT. Its translation: CASSSRNGNTEAFF.

The rearrangement uses TRBV30 and TRBJ1-2; TRBD1 is a possible D gene (6 bases). This CDR3 contains 16 residues. Trimming took 0 bases from V and 1 from J, leaving 15 bases between them. Germline V gives CDR1 GTSNPN, CDR2 SVGIG (reference sequence). The DNA of the CDR3 is TGTGCCTGGAGTGTAAGCAGGGGAAACTTTAACTATGGCTACACCTTC. This translates into CAWSVSRGNFNYGYTF.

This chain uses TRBV30 with TRBJ2-3; D remains unclear. The CDR3 spans 13 residues. Trimming stripped 0 bases from V and 4 bases from J, with 8 bases between. Germline V gene data show CDR1 as GTSNPN and CDR2 as SVGIG (reference sequence). The DNA of the CDR3 is TGTGCCTGGAGTGTACTTGGCGCAGATACGCAGTATTTT. It yields the protein CAWSVLGADTQYF.

This chain joins TRBV6-1 and TRBJ2-5; no clear D. V shed 1 base and J shed 4 bases, with 7 bases lying between them. This CDR3 is built from 13 residues. Germline V gives CDR1 MNHNS, CDR2 SASEGT. CDR3 residues: CASSEVLRETQYF. The DNA of the CDR3 is TGTGCCAGCAGTGAAGTACTACGAGAGACCCAGTACTTC.

This clone was detected only once. The V call is TRBV18, the J call TRBJ1-5, with 9 bases that match TRBD1. The germline CDR1 and CDR2 sequences are KGHSH and LQKENI. V lost 3 bases and J lost 3; bases outside the gene matches: 6. The CDR3 is 16 residues long. The CDR3 DNA reads TGTGCCAGCTCACCTTCCGGGACAGGGTACAATCAGCCCCAGCATTTT. Amino acids: CASSPSGTGYNQPQHF.

The rearrangement joins TRBV19 to TRBJ1-2; 7 nucleotides match TRBD1. Germline V gene sequence: CDR1 LNHDA, CDR2 SQIVND (reference sequence). This CDR3 spans 15 amino acids. J gave up 3 bases and V 1 base, and 5 bases lay outside the gene matches. CDR3 coding DNA: TGTGCCAGTAGTATAGCAACCGGGACAGACTATGGCTACACCTTC. Amino acids: CASSIATGTDYGYTF.

This chain uses TRBV7-9 with TRBJ1-3; D gene unclear. The V end lost 3 bases, the J end lost 2 bases, and 8 bases lay between the germline ends. CDR1 SEHNR and CDR2 FQNEAQ come from the germline V gene (reference sequence). This CDR3 comprises 14 residues. CDR3 nucleotides: TGTGCCAGCAGCTTCATCGGGGCTGGAAACACCATATATTTT. As protein: CASSFIGAGNTIYF.

For the CDR3, the DNA is TGTGCCAGTAGTGATATCGGACAGCTCTATGGCTACACCTTC. Amino acids: CASSDIGQLYGYTF. The rearrangement uses TRBV19 and TRBJ1-2; D is possibly TRBD1 (6 bases). Germline CDR1 is LNHDA and CDR2 is SQIVND (reference sequence). The V end was cut by 5 bases, the J end by 4 bases, with 14 bases between. This CDR3 has 14 amino acids.

The chain links TRBV4-2 to TRBJ2-3, with a weak D call TRBD2 (6 bases). Germline V gene data show CDR1 as LGHNA and CDR2 as YNFKEQ. Between the trimmed V and J ends, which lost 4 bases and 5 bases, there was a span of 13 bases. The CDR3 is 14 residues long. The DNA of the CDR3 is TGTGCCAGCAGCCGGAGGGGCCCCCAAGATACGCAGTATTTT. Residues: CASSRRGPQDTQYF.

The sample holds a few counts of this clone. The rearrangement links TRBV11-2 to TRBJ1-1; D ambiguous. Trimming took off 1 base at V and 4 bases at J, with 4 bases between the two ends. CDR1 SGHAT and CDR2 FQNNGV come from the germline V gene. CDR3 length: 12 residues. The CDR3, as DNA: TGTGCCAGCAGCTTAGTGGGCACTGAAGCTTTCTTT. Translation: CASSLVGTEAFF.

This chain uses TRBV6-1 with TRBJ2-2, with unresolved D. The CDR3 is 13 residues long. Looked up from germline, CDR1 is MNHNS and CDR2 is SASEGT. V lost 3 bases, J lost 2 bases, and 4 bases lay in between. The CDR3 nucleotides are TGTGCCAGCAGTGAGGTAAACACCGGGGAGCTGTTTTTT. Amino acids: CASSEVNTGELFF.

The chain combines TRBV9 with TRBJ1-4, with 9 nucleotides matching TRBD1. CDR3 length equals 16 residues. V was pared by 3 bases and J by 4 bases, with 7 bases of the junction left unmatched. Germline loops: CDR1 SGDLS, CDR2 YYNGEE. The DNA of the CDR3 is TGTGCCAGCAGCGGAGGGACAGGGCGGAATAATGAAAAACTGTTTTTT. This gives the protein CASSGGTGRNNEKLFF.